A single sample gave rise to the 11 T cell receptor beta chains below, sequenced in a study of blood T cell repertoires in COVID-19 (TCRdb year 2020). The library was made by the immunoSEQ multiplex PCR assay. The clones in this table, taken by TCRdb from immuneACCESS, are in-frame only. Not every clone is retained; where verified, under half of the shortfall comes from an unresolved V gene, and the cause of the rest is unknown. For this sample there are 200,000 or so clones; 82% appear just once. The ten largest clones capture approximately 6.9% of the sample. Sequencing was performed on peripheral blood. These receptors came from a human donor with acute or convalescent COVID-19. The donor label of this sample is uncertain.

The V and J genes are TRBV18 and TRBJ2-1; 7 bases agree with TRBD2. V trimming: 2 bases; J trimming: 2 bases; junction bases outside the gene matches: 6. CDR3 length: 16 amino acids. CDR1 is KGHSH, CDR2 LQKENI, per germline. DNA for the CDR3: TGTGCCAGCTCACCAGACGGGAGGATTCCCTACAATGAGCAGTTCTTC. This translates into CASSPDGRIPYNEQFF.

This clone was observed a single time. This chain links TRBV5-8 with TRBJ1-5, with no clear D. Germline V gene lookup returns CDR1 SGHTS and CDR2 YDEGEE. CDR3 length: 14 amino acids. V dropped 0 bases and J dropped 4 bases, with 8 bases sitting between them. Here the CDR3 reads CASSLVVRNQPQHF. The DNA for the CDR3 is TGTGCCAGCAGCTTGGTAGTCAGGAATCAGCCCCAGCATTTT.

V is TRBV3-1 (or the pseudogene TRBV3-2) and J is TRBJ1-3, with D unresolved. Germline CDR1 reads LGHDT; CDR2 reads YNNKEL (reference sequence). Deletions cut 2 bases from V and 2 bases from J, with 10 bases between. CDR3 size: 15 residues. The CDR3 DNA is TGTGCCAGCAGCCAACGGGCGGGGACTGGAAACACCATATATTTT. It is translated as CASSQRAGTGNTIYF.

V is TRBV7-3 and J is TRBJ2-1; D possibly corresponds to TRBD2 (6 bases). Germline values: CDR1 SGHTA, CDR2 FQGTGA. V was clipped by 0 bases and J by 4 bases, with 7 bases between them. This CDR3 has 14 residues. CDR3 amino acids: CASSLTAGYNEQFF. The CDR3 bases are TGTGCCAGCAGCTTAACGGCGGGATACAATGAGCAGTTCTTC. The whole variable domain, remainder taken from reference TRBV7-3 and TRBJ2-1, is GAGVSQTPSNKVTEKGKYVELRCDPISGHTALYWYRQSLGQGPEFLIYFQGTGAADDSGLPNDRFFAVRPEGSVSTLKIQRTERGDSAVYLCASSLTAGYNEQFFGPGTRLTVL.

This chain links TRBV30 with TRBJ1-1; 7 bases align to TRBD1. The CDR3 has 13 amino acids. The germline gives CDR1 GTSNPN, CDR2 SVGIG (reference sequence). Trimming cost V 3 bases and J 4 bases; bases outside gene matches: 5. The CDR3 region has the DNA TGTGCCTGGAGGACAGGGTTGGGCACTGAAGCTTTCTTT. It translates to CAWRTGLGTEAFF. Combining the CDR3 with reference TRBV30 and TRBJ1-1 gives the whole variable domain SQTIHQWPATLVQPVGSPLSLECTVEGTSNPNLYWYRQAAGRGLQLLFYSVGIGQISSEVPQNLSASRPQDRQFILSSKKLLLSDSGFYLCAWRTGLGTEAFFGQGTRLTVV.

The V gene is TRBV30, the J gene TRBJ2-7, with D perhaps matching TRBD1 (6 bases). Germline CDR1 GTSNPN, CDR2 SVGIG (reference sequence). The CDR3 runs to 15 residues. The V end lost 4 bases, the J end lost 0 bases, and 16 bases lay between the germline ends. This CDR3 is CAWKVRDTSSYEQYF. In DNA form, the CDR3 reads TGTGCCTGGAAGGTCCGGGACACAAGCTCCTACGAGCAGTACTTC.

The gene calls are TRBV24-1 and TRBJ2-3, with D perhaps TRBD2 (5 bases). CDR1 and CDR2 from the germline V gene are KGHDR and SFDVKD. The CDR3 consists of 14 residues. Trimming left V 0 bases short and J 6 bases short, with 9 bases between. CDR3 DNA: TGTGCCACCAGTGATTTGCTGGACTTTGATACGCAGTATTTT. It translates to CATSDLLDFDTQYF.

The chain recombines TRBV7-6 with TRBJ2-5; 14 bases map to TRBD2. V was pared by 3 bases and J by 4 bases, with 19 bases of the junction left unmatched. The germline V gene has CDR1 SGHVS and CDR2 FNYEAQ. The CDR3 has 21 amino acids. The DNA of the CDR3 is TGTGCCAGCAGCTTGCTAAGACTAGCGGGAGGGCCTATGGGGATAGGAGAGACCCAGTACTTC. It translates to CASSLLRLAGGPMGIGETQYF.

The gene calls are TRBV28 and TRBJ1-1; no clear D. Trimming left V 5 bases short and J 1 base short, with 11 bases between. The germline V gene has CDR1 MDHEN and CDR2 SYDVKM. There are 14 residues in the CDR3. DNA for the CDR3: TGTGCCAGCAGTGAGGCCACGGCGAACACTGAAGCTTTCTTT. The encoded protein is CASSEATANTEAFF.

This chain connects TRBV3-1 (or the pseudogene TRBV3-2) to TRBJ1-5, with D possibly matching TRBD1 (6 bases). V lost 1 base and J 0 bases, leaving 13 bases between the germline ends. The CDR3 runs to 17 residues. Germline assignment: CDR1 LGHDT and CDR2 YNNKEL (reference sequence). The CDR3 nucleotides are TGTGCCAGCAGCCAAGGGTCGACAGGAAATAGCAATCAGCCCCAGCATTTT. Its translation is CASSQGSTGNSNQPQHF.

The chain has TRBV5-4 and TRBJ1-5; D may be TRBD1 (6 bases). Trimming stripped 4 bases from V and 1 base from J, with 12 bases between. Germline CDR1 and CDR2: SGHNT and YYREEE (reference sequence). CDR3 length equals 15 residues. The CDR3 nucleotides are TGTGCCAGCAGCCTCGGGGGGGCCAGCAATCAGCCCCAGCATTTT. Amino acid sequence: CASSLGGASNQPQHF.